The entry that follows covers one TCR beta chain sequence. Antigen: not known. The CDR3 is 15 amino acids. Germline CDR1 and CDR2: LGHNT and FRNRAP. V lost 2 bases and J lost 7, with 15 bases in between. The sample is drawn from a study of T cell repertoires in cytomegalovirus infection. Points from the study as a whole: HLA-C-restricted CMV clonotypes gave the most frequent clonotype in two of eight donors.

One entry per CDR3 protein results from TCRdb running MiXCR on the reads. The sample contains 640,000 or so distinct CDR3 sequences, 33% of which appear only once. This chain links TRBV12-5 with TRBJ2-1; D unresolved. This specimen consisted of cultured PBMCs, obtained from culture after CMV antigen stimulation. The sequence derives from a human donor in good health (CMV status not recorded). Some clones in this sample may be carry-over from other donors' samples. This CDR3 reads CASGLPGPQLNEQFF. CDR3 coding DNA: TGTGCTAGTGGTTTGCCCGGCCCCCAATTGAATGAGCAGTTCTTC.